This T cell receptor (beta chain) was captured by sequencing in a study of CD8 T cells in Susac syndrome. Study details: Within the group of sequenced Susac syndrome patients, 5 or 6 had active disease and eight were in remission. Overall study results and limits: Where Susac syndrome CD4+ T cell repertoires were concerned, no clonal expansion was evident.

From blood CD8+ and CD4+ T cells, TCR beta sequences were generated. cDNA came from roughly 0.5 to 1 ug RNA primed by random hexamers. A single record per CDR3 protein comes from TCRdb applying MiXCR to the immunoSEQ multiplex PCR reads. The table lists 200,000 or so distinct CDR3 sequences, approximately 96% of them singletons, with 0.098% in the top ten. In the case of this clonotype: Its antigen is currently unknown.

This CDR3 has 18 residues. With 0 bases removed from V and 10 bases from J, the gap between germline ends came to 30 bases. Germline CDR1 and CDR2: GTSNPN and SVGIG (reference sequence). This receptor was identified in a human donor with Susac syndrome. Sequencing input: CD4+ T cells from PBMCs. V is TRBV30 and J is TRBJ1-1; D remains unclear. As DNA, the CDR3 is TGTGCCTGGAGTGTACTCTGGGCGACACAAGGACTTCCCTCGGGAGCTTTCTTT. It is translated as CAWSVLWATQGLPSGAFF. The whole variable domain, remainder taken from reference TRBV30 and TRBJ1-1, is SQTIHQWPATLVQPVGSPLSLECTVEGTSNPNLYWYRQAAGRGLQLLFYSVGIGQISSEVPQNLSASRPQDRQFILSSKKLLLSDSGFYLCAWSVLWATQGLPSGAFFGQGTRLTVV.